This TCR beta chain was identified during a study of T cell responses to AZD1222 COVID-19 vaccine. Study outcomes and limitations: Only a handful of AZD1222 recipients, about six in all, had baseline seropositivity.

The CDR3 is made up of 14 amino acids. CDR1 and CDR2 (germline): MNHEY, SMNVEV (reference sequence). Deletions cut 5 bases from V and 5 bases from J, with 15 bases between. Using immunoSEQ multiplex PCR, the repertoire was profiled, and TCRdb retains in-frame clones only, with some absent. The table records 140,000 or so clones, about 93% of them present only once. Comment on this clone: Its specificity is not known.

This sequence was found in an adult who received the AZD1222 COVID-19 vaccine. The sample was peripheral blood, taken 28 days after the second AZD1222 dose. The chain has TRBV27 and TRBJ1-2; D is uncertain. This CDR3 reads CASSATTARYGYTF. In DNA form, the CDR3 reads TGTGCCAGCAGTGCTACTACCGCTAGGTATGGCTACACCTTC.